Each of the 17 T cell receptor beta chains below was sequenced from the same sample in a study of shared clonotypes between healthy human individuals. TCRdb's copy holds only in-frame clones and misses some; the assay was immunoSEQ multiplex PCR. Of about 680,000 clones in the sample, about 91% were seen once. It was CD45RO-negative cells, positively selected for CCR7, that made up naive CD8 cells, with terminally differentiated effector memory CD45RA+ cells excluded. The sequencing input was naive CD8+ T cells sorted from blood. These receptors all stem from a man aged 30 to 45 in good health.

The gene calls are TRBV7-3 and TRBJ2-5; D is unresolved. The V gene's germline CDR1 is SGHTA and CDR2 FQGTGA. The V end lost 5 bases, the J end lost 5 bases, and 18 bases lay between the germline ends. The CDR3 loop spans 15 amino acids. This chain's CDR3 is CASSLDWSPRETQYF. The CDR3, as DNA: TGTGCCAGCAGCCTTGATTGGTCCCCGCGGGAGACCCAGTACTTC.

The V and J genes are TRBV28 and TRBJ2-7; weak D call: TRBD2 (5 bases). The V gene's germline CDR1 is MDHEN and CDR2 SYDVKM. Trimming cost V 3 bases and J 3 bases, with 30 bases left between them. The CDR3 consists of 20 residues. Here the CDR3 reads CASSFMTTNIVRGVRYEQYF. CDR3 coding DNA: TGTGCCAGCAGTTTCATGACCACTAACATTGTTCGGGGTGTTCGCTACGAGCAGTACTTC.

This chain uses TRBV11-1 with TRBJ2-7, with D unresolved. Germline V gene lookup returns CDR1 SGHAT and CDR2 FQDESV (reference sequence). Trimming stripped 4 bases from V and 1 base from J, with 11 bases between. CDR3 length equals 14 residues. CDR3 nucleotide sequence: TGTGCCAGCAGCTCTCCTGAGGCATCCTACGAGCAGTACTTC. This encodes CASSSPEASYEQYF.

The V call is TRBV30, the J call TRBJ1-4; maybe TRBD1 (5 bases). Germline V CDR1 and CDR2: GTSNPN, SVGIG (reference sequence). The V end lost 5 bases, the J end lost 12 bases, and 13 bases lay between the germline ends. The CDR3 has 11 amino acids. The CDR3 loop is CAWSGQGELFF. As DNA, the CDR3 is TGTGCCTGGTCTGGGCAGGGAGAACTGTTTTTT.

The rearrangement joins TRBV11-2 to TRBJ2-7; D possibly matches TRBD1 or TRBD2 (6 bases each). V dropped 6 bases and J dropped 4 bases, with 13 bases sitting between them. CDR3 length: 13 residues. The V gene's germline CDR1 is SGHAT and CDR2 FQNNGV. CDR3 amino acids: CASSRRGVYEQYF. Written as DNA, the CDR3 is TGTGCCAGCAGTAGGAGGGGGGTATACGAGCAGTACTTC.

This clone was recorded a few times. The chain employs TRBV7-6 and TRBJ2-7, with D unclear. This CDR3 is 14 amino acids long. The germline CDR1 and CDR2 sequences are SGHVS and FNYEAQ. Trimming removed 3 bases from V and 3 bases from J, with 12 bases in between. The CDR3 sequence: CASSFGQANYEQYF. The DNA for the CDR3 is TGTGCCAGCAGCTTTGGTCAGGCCAACTACGAGCAGTACTTC.

CDR3 bases: TGCGCCAGCAGCTTATCCGGGCTCGCTTCCAATCAGCCCCAGCATTTT. The encoded protein is CASSLSGLASNQPQHF. The chain is built from TRBV5-1 and TRBJ1-5; no firm D call. V dropped 2 bases and J dropped 3 bases, with 15 bases sitting between them. The CDR3 runs 16 residues. CDR1 is SGHRS, CDR2 YFSETQ, per germline.

The gene calls are TRBV27 and TRBJ1-1, with D possibly being TRBD1 (5 bases). The CDR3 consists of 13 residues. Germline V gene sequence: CDR1 MNHEY, CDR2 SMNVEV (reference sequence). The V end lost 8 bases, the J end lost 4 bases, and 14 bases lay between the germline ends. CDR3 nucleotide sequence: TGTGCCAGCTCCGGTGAGGGGACCACTGAAGCTTTCTTT. Amino acids: CASSGEGTTEAFF.

This chain uses TRBV2 with TRBJ1-1, with 8 positions matching TRBD1. CDR1 and CDR2 from the germline V gene are SNHLY and FYNNEI. The CDR3 sequence is 12 residues long. V lost 7 bases, J lost 7 bases, and 5 bases stayed unmatched. DNA of the CDR3: TGTGCCAGCATACAGGGGGTAATTGAAGCTTTCTTT. As protein: CASIQGVIEAFF.

The chain combines TRBV5-4 with TRBJ2-3; 11 bases line up with TRBD2. Germline V gene lookup returns CDR1 SGHNT and CDR2 YYREEE (reference sequence). This CDR3 has 15 residues. With 5 bases clipped from V and 3 bases from J, the junction kept 5 bases outside the gene matches. Here the CDR3 DNA reads TGTGCCAGCAGGTTAGCGGGAGGGCCTACAGATACGCAGTATTTT. As protein: CASRLAGGPTDTQYF.

The rearrangement links TRBV29-1 to TRBJ2-7; 7 bases align to TRBD1. The CDR3 has 13 amino acids. Trimming cost V 6 bases and J 2 bases; bases outside gene matches: 7. Germline CDR1 is SQVTM and CDR2 is ANQGSEA. The CDR3 region has the DNA TGCAGCGTCGAAACAGGGGAGACCTACGAGCAGTACTTC. It encodes CSVETGETYEQYF.

The CDR3 nucleotides read TGTGCCACGGCACTCAGGGGTAATAGCAATCAGCCCCAGCATTTT. Residues: CATALRGNSNQPQHF. The chain combines TRBV15 with TRBJ1-5; a weak D match, TRBD1 (6 bases). The CDR3 length is 15 residues. CDR1 LNHNV and CDR2 YYDKDF come from the germline V gene (reference sequence). Trimming took off 9 bases at V and 0 bases at J, with 15 bases between the two ends.

V usage is TRBV13 and J usage is TRBJ2-5; tentatively, D is TRBD2 (6 bases). Germline V gene data show CDR1 as PRHDT and CDR2 as FYEKMQ (reference sequence). Trimming took 5 bases from V and 0 from J, leaving 16 bases between them. The CDR3 contains 16 residues. The CDR3 DNA reads TGTGCCAGCAGCCGTACTATGGGGAGGTACCAAGAGACCCAGTACTTC. Its protein product is CASSRTMGRYQETQYF. Full variable domain (rest looked up from reference TRBV13 and TRBJ2-5): AAGVIQSPRHLIKEKRETATLKCYPIPRHDTVYWYQQGPGQDPQFLISFYEKMQSDKGSIPDRFSAQQFSDYHSELNMSSLELGDSALYFCASSRTMGRYQETQYFGPGTRLLVL.

The CDR3 DNA is TGTGCCAGCAGTGGTAAAGCGGGGAGGAGCACAGATACGCAGTATTTT. Translation gives CASSGKAGRSTDTQYF. V is TRBV7-2 and J is TRBJ2-3, with TRBD2 identical over 7 bases. The CDR3 contains 16 residues. Per germline, CDR1 SGHTA and CDR2 FQGNSA. Unmatched junction bases numbered 9, after V lost 6 bases and J lost 0 bases.

The rearrangement joins TRBV4-3 to TRBJ2-3; 7 nucleotides line up with TRBD2. The CDR3 runs to 16 residues. Germline V CDR1 and CDR2: LGHNA, YSLEER. J lost 3 bases, V lost 0 bases, and 6 bases had no gene match. CDR3 residues: CASSQDYKRGTDTQYF. The CDR3, as DNA: TGCGCCAGCAGCCAAGATTATAAGCGGGGTACAGATACGCAGTATTTT.

The V and J genes are TRBV6-6 and TRBJ2-5; the D is unclear. Germline CDR1 and CDR2: MNHNY and SVGAGI (reference sequence). The CDR3 totals 13 residues. The germline V and J ends were trimmed by 8 bases and 1 base, with 11 bases remaining between them. This chain's CDR3 is CASSLIFQETQYF. CDR3 nucleotide sequence: TGTGCCAGCTCCCTCATTTTCCAAGAGACCCAGTACTTC.

The rearrangement uses TRBV27 and TRBJ2-7; 9 bases align to TRBD2. The germline gives CDR1 MNHEY, CDR2 SMNVEV (reference sequence). V lost 1 base to trimming and J lost 3 bases; unmatched junction nucleotides: 10. The CDR3 spans 17 residues. The CDR3 nucleotides read TGTGCCAGCAGTTTATGGCCCCCGGGACTAGCAGACTACGAGCAGTACTTC. This gives the protein CASSLWPPGLADYEQYF.